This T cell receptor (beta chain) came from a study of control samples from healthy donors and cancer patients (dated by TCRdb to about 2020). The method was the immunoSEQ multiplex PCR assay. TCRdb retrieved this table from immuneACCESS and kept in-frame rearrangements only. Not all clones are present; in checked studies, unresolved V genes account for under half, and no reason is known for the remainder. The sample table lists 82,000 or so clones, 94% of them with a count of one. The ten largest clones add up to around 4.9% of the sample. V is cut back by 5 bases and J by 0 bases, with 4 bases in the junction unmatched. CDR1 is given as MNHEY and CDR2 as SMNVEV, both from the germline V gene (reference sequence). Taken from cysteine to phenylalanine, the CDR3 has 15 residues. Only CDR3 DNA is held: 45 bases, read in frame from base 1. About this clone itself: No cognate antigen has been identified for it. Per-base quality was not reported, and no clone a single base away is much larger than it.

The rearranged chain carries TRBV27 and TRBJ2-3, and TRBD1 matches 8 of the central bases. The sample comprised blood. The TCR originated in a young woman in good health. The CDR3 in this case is CASSPRTGSTDTQYF. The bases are TGTGCCAGCAGTCCACGGACAGGGAGCACAGATACGCAGTATTTT.